This TCR beta chain derives from a study of Ad26.COV2.S vaccination and SARS-CoV-2 variants. In the study overall: Donor was one of the participants in the Ad26.COV2.S arm of the COV1001 trial.

Trimming removed 1 base from V and 6 bases from J, with 13 bases in between. The CDR3 loop spans 14 amino acids. The V gene's germline CDR1 is MNHEY and CDR2 SMNVEV (reference sequence). Regarding treatment: some 20 received Ad26.COV2.S at low or high dose, single or two shots; 5 received placebo; per-sample allocation not given. Samples were taken on day 63 after the first vaccine or placebo injection. Repertoires were generated with immunoSEQ multiplex PCR, while TCRdb's copy carries only in-frame clones and drops some. The sample lists 200,000 to 250,000 clones, over 75% occurring once. Broader study findings: The study found similar non-spike TCR breadth in vaccine and placebo recipients. Reported findings describe substantial breadth in spike-specific CD8+ and CD4+ T cell responses following vaccination.

With regard to this clone: Its antigen is currently unknown.

This clonotype originated in a person between 18 and 65 years old who received the Ad26.COV2.S COVID-19 vaccine or a placebo. V is TRBV27 and J is TRBJ2-7; D not resolved. Sample: peripheral blood, taken in a trial of Ad26.COV2.S vaccine versus placebo. The CDR3 DNA follows: TGTGCCAGCAGTTTATATCTGGGATTCATCGAGCAGTACTTC. Translating gives CASSLYLGFIEQYF.